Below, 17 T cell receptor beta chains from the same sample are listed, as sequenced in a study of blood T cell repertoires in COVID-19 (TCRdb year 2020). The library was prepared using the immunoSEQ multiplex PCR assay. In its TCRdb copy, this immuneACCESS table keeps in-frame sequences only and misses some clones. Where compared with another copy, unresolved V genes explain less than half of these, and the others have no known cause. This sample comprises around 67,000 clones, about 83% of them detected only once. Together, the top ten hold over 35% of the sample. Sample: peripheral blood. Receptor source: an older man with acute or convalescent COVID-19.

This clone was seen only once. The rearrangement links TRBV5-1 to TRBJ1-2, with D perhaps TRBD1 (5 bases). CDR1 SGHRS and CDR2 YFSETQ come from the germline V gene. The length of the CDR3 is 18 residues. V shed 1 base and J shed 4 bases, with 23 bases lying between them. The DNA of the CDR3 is TGCGCCAGCAGCTTGCAGCCCAATACAGGCATAGATGGCTATGGCTACACCTTC. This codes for CASSLQPNTGIDGYGYTF. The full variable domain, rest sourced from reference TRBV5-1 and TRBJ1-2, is KAGVTQTPRYLIKTRGQQVTLSCSPISGHRSVSWYQQTPGQGLQFLFEYFSETQRNKGNFPGRFSGRQFSNSRSEMNVSTLELGDSALYLCASSLQPNTGIDGYGYTFGSGTRLTVV.

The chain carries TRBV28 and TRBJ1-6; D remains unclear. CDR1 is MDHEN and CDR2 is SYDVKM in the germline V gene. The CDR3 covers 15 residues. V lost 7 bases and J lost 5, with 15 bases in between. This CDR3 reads CASTPSEGNNSPLHF. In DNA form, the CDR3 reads TGTGCCAGCACCCCGTCGGAGGGTAATAATTCACCCCTCCACTTT.

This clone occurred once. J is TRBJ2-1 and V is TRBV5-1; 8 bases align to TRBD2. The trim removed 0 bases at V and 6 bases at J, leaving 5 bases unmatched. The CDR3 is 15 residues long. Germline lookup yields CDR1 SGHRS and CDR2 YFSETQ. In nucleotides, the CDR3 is TGCGCCAGCAGCTTGGCCGGGACTAGAATCAATGAGCAGTTCTTC. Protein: CASSLAGTRINEQFF.

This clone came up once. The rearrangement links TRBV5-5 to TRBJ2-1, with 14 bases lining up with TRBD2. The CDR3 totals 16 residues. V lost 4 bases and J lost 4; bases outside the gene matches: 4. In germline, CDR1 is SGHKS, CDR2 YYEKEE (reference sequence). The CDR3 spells CASSRGLAGVYNEQFF. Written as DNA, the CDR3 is TGTGCCAGCAGCCGGGGACTAGCGGGGGTTTACAATGAGCAGTTCTTC.

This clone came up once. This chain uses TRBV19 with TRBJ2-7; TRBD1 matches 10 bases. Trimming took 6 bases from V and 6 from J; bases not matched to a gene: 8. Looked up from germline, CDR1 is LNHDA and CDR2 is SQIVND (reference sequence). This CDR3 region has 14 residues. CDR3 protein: CASSLTGGVGEQYF. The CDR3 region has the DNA TGTGCCAGTAGCCTGACAGGGGGCGTCGGCGAGCAGTACTTC. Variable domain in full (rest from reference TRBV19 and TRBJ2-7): DGGITQSPKYLFRKEGQNVTLSCEQNLNHDAMYWYRQDPGQGLRLIYYSQIVNDFQKGDIAEGYSVSREKKESFPLTVTSAQKNPTAFYLCASSLTGGVGEQYFGPGTRLTVT.

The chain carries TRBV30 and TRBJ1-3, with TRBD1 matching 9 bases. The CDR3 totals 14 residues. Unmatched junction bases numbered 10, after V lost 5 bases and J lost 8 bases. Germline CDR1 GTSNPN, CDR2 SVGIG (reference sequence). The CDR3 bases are TGTGCCTGGCTTCCGGGACAGGGACCTGACACCATATATTTT. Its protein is CAWLPGQGPDTIYF.

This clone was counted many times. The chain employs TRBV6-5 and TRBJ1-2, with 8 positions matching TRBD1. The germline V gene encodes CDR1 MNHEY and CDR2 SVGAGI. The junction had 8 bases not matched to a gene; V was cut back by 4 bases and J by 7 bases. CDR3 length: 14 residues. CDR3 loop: CASSWAGGAVGYTF. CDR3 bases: TGTGCCAGCAGTTGGGCAGGGGGCGCGGTTGGCTACACCTTC.

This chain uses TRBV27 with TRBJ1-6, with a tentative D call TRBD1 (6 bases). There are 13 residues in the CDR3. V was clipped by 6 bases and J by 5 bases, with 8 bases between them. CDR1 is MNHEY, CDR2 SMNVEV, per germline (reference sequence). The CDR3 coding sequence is TGTGCCAGCAGGAGACAGGATAATTCACCCCTCCACTTT. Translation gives CASRRQDNSPLHF.

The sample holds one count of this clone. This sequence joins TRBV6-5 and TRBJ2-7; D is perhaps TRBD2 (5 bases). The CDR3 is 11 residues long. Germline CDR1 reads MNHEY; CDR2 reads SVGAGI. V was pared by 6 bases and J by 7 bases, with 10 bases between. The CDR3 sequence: CASRREGEQYF. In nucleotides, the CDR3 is TGTGCCAGCAGACGAGAGGGTGAGCAGTACTTC.

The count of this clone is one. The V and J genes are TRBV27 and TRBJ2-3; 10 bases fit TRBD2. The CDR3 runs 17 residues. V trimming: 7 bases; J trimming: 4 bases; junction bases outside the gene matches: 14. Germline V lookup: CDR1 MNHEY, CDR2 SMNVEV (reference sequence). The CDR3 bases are TGTGCCAGCACCACCCGGCCTAGCGGGAGAGGGGCAGATACGCAGTATTTT. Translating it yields CASTTRPSGRGADTQYF.

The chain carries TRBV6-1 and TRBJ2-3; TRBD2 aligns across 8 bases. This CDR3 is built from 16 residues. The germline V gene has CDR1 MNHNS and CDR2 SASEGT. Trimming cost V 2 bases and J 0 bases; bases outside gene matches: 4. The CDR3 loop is CASSELSGASTDTQYF. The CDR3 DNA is TGTGCCAGCAGTGAACTTAGCGGGGCTAGCACAGATACGCAGTATTTT.

CDR3 residues: CASSLGQGTGQPQHF. CDR3 bases: TGTGCCAGCAGCTTAGGTCAGGGGACCGGGCAGCCCCAGCATTTT. The chain employs TRBV7-6 and TRBJ1-5, with D perhaps matching TRBD1 (6 bases). Germline-derived CDR1 and CDR2 are SGHVS and FNYEAQ. Between the trimmed V and J ends, which lost 1 base and 7 bases, there was a span of 14 bases. The length of the CDR3 is 15 residues.

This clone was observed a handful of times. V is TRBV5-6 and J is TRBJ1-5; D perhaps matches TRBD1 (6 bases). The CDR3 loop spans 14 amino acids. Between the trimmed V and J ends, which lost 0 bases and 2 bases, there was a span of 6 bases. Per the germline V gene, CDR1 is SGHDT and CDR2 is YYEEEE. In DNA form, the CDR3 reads TGTGCCAGCAGCTTGGACAGGGGCAATCAGCCCCAGCATTTT. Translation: CASSLDRGNQPQHF. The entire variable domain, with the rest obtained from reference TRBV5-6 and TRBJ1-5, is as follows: DAGVTQSPTHLIKTRGQQVTLRCSPKSGHDTVSWYQQALGQGPQFIFQYYEEEERQRGNFPDRFSGHQFPNYSSELNVNALLLGDSALYLCASSLDRGNQPQHFGDGTRLSIL.

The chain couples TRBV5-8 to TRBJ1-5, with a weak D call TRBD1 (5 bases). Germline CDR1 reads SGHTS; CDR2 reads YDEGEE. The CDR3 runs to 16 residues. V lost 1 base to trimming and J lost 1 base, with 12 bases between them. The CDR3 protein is CASSLTRGVSNQPQHF. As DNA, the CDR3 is TGTGCCAGCAGCTTGACGCGGGGCGTCAGCAATCAGCCCCAGCATTTT.

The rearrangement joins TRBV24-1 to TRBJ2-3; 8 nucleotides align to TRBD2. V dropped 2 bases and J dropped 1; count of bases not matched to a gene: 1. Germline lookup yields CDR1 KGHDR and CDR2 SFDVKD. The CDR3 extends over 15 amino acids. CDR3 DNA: TGTGCCACCAGTGATTCCGGGGGGGGCACAGATACGCAGTATTTT. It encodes CATSDSGGGTDTQYF.

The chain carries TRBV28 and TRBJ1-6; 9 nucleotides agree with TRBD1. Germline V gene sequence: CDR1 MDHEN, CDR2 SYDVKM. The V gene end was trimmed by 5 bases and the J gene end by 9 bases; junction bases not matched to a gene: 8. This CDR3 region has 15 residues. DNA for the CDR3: TGTGCCAGCAGTCCCTCGGACAGGGGACCTTCACCCCTCCACTTT. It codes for CASSPSDRGPSPLHF.

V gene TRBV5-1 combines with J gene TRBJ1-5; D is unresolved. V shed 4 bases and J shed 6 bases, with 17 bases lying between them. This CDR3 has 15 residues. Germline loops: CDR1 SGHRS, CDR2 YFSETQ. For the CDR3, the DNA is TGCGCCAGCAGCCTTGCCCCAGGTGGTAGTCAGCCCCAGCATTTT. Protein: CASSLAPGGSQPQHF.